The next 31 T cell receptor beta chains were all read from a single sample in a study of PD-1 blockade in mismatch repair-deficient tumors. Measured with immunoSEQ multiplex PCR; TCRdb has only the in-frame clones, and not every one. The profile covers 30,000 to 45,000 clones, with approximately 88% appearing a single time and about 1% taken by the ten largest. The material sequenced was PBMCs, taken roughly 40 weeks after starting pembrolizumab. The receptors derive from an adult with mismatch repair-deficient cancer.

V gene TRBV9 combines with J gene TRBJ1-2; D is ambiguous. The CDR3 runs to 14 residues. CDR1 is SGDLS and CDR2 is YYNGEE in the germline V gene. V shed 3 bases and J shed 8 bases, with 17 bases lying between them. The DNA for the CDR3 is TGTGCCAGCAGCGGCATCCCTCTTTCAGTCGGCTACACCTTC. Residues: CASSGIPLSVGYTF.

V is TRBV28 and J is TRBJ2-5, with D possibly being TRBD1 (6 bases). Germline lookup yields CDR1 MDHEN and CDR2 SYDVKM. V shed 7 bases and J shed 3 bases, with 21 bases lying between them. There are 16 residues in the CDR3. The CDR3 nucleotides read TGTGCCAGCACTATACCGGGACACGCGGTGGAAGAGACCCAGTACTTC. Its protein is CASTIPGHAVEETQYF. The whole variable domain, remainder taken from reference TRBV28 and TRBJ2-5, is DVKVTQSSRYLVKRTGEKVFLECVQDMDHENMFWYRQDPGLGLRLIYFSYDVKMKEKGDIPEGYSVSREKKERFSLILESASTNQTSMYLCASTIPGHAVEETQYFGPGTRLLVL.

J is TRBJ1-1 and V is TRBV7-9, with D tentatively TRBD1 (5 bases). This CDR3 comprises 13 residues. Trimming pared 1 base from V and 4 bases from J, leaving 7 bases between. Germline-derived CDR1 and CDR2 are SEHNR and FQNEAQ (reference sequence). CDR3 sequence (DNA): TGTGCCAGCAGCTTAGGTGGGGCCACTGAAGCTTTCTTT. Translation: CASSLGGATEAFF.

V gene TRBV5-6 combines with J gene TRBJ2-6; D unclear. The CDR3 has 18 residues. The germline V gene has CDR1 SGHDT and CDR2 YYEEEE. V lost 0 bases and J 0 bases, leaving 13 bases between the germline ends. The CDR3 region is CASSLGSLLISGANVLTF. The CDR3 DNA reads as TGTGCCAGCAGCTTGGGTTCACTCTTGATCTCTGGGGCCAACGTCCTGACTTTC.

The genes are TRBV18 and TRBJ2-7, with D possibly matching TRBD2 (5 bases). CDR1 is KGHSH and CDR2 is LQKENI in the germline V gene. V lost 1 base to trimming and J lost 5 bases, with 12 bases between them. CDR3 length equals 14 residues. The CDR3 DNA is TGTGCCAGCTCACCACAGCGGCCGTTGGACGAGCAGTACTTC. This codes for CASSPQRPLDEQYF.

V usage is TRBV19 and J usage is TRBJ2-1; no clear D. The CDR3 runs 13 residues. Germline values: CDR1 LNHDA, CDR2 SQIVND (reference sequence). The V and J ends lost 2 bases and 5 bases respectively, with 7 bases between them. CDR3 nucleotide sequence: TGTGCCAGTAGTATAAACAGCAACAATGAGCAGTTCTTC. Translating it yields CASSINSNNEQFF.

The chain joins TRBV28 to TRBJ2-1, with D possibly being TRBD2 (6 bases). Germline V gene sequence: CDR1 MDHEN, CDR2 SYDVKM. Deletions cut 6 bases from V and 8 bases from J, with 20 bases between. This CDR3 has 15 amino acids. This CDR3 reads CASSRAGTFWDEQFF. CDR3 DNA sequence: TGTGCCAGCAGCCGAGCCGGGACTTTCTGGGATGAGCAGTTCTTC.

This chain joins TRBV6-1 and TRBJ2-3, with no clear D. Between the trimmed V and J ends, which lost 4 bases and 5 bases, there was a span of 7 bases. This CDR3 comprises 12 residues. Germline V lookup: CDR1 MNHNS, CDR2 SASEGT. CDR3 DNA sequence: TGTGCCAGCAGTGCCCCCCTAGATACGCAGTATTTT. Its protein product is CASSAPLDTQYF.

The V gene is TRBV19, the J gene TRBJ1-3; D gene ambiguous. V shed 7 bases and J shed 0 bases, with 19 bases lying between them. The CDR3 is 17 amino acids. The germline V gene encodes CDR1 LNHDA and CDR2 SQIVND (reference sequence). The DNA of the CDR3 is TGTGCCAGTAATCGAGGAAGCGGGAGGGTCTCTGGAAACACCATATATTTT. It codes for CASNRGSGRVSGNTIYF.

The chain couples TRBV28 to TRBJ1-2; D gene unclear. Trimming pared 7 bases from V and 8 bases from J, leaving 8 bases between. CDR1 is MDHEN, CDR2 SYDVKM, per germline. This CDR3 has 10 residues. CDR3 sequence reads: CASKLQGYTF. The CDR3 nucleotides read TGTGCCAGCAAATTGCAGGGCTACACCTTC.

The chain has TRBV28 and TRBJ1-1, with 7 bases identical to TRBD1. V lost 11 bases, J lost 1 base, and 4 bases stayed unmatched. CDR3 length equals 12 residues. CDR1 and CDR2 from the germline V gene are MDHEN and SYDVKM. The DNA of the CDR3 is TGTGCCGGCCGGGACAGGAACACTGAAGCTTTCTTT. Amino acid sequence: CAGRDRNTEAFF. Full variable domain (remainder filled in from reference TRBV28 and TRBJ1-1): DVKVTQSSRYLVKRTGEKVFLECVQDMDHENMFWYRQDPGLGLRLIYFSYDVKMKEKGDIPEGYSVSREKKERFSLILESASTNQTSMYLCAGRDRNTEAFFGQGTRLTVV.

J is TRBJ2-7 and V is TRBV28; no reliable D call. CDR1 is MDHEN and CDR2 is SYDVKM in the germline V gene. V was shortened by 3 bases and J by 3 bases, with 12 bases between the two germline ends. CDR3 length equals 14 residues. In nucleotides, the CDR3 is TGTGCCAGCAGTTTCTCCGGAGTGATCTACGAGCAGTACTTC. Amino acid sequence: CASSFSGVIYEQYF.

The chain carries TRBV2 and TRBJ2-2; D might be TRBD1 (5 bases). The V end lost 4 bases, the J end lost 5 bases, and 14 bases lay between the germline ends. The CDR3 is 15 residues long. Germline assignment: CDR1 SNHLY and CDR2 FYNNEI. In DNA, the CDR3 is TGTGCCAGCAGTGTGGGCAGGGTAGATACCGGGGAGCTGTTTTTT. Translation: CASSVGRVDTGELFF.

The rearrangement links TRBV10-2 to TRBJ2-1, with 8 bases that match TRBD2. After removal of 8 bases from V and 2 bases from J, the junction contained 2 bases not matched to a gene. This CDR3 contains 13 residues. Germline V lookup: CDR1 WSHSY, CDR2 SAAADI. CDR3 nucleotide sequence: TGCGCCAGCGCGCGGGAGGCCTACAATGAGCAGTTCTTC. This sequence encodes CASAREAYNEQFF.

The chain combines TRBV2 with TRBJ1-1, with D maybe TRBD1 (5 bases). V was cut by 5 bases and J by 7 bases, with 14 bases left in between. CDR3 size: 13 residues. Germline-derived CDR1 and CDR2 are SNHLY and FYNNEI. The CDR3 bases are TGTGCCAGCAGTCTCGACAGCGAAAATGAAGCTTTCTTT. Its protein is CASSLDSENEAFF.

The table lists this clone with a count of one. The CDR3 region is CASSLAGESGETQYF. The CDR3 DNA is TGCGCCAGCAGCTTGGCGGGGGAGTCGGGCGAGACCCAGTACTTC. The chain recombines TRBV5-1 with TRBJ2-5; D is perhaps TRBD2 (6 bases). Trimming took 0 bases from V and 5 from J, leaving 14 bases between them. The CDR3 totals 15 residues. CDR1 is SGHRS, CDR2 YFSETQ, per germline.

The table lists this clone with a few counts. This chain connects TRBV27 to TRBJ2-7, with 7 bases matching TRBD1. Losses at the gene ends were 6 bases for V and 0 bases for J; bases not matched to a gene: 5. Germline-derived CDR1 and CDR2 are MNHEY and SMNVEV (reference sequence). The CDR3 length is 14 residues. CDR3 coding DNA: TGTGCCAGCAGGAGGACAGGAACCTCCTACGAGCAGTACTTC. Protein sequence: CASRRTGTSYEQYF.

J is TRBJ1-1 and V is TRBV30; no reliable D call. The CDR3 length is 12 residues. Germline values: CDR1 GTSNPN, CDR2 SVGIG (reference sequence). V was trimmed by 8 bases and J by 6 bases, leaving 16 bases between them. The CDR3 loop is CAREFGCAEAFF. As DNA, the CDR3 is TGTGCCCGGGAATTCGGGTGCGCTGAAGCTTTCTTT.

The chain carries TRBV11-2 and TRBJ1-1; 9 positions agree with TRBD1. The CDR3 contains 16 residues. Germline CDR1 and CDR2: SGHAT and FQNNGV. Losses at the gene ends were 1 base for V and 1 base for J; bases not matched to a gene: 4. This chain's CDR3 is CASSLGTGDPNTEAFF. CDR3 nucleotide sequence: TGTGCCAGCAGCTTAGGGACAGGGGACCCGAACACTGAAGCTTTCTTT.

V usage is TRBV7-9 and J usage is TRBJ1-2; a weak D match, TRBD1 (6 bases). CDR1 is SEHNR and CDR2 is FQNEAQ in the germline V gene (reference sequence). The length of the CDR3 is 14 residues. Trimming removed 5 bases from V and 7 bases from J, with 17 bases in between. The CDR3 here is CASSSRTAEGGYTF. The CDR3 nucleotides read TGTGCCAGCAGCAGCCGGACAGCCGAAGGTGGCTACACCTTC.

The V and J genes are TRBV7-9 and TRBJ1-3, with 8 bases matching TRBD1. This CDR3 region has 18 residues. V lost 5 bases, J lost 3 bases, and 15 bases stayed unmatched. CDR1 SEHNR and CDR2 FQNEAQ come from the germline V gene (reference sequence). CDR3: CASSHPLGDRGGGNTIYF. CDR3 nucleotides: TGTGCCAGCAGCCACCCGCTGGGAGACAGGGGAGGTGGAAACACCATATATTTT.

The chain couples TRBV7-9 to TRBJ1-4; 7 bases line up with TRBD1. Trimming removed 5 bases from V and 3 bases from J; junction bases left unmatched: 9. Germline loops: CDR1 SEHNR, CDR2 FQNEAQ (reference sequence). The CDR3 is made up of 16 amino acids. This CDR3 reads CASSNSWTGSNEKLFF. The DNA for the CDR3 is TGTGCCAGCAGCAACTCCTGGACAGGCTCTAATGAAAAACTGTTTTTT.

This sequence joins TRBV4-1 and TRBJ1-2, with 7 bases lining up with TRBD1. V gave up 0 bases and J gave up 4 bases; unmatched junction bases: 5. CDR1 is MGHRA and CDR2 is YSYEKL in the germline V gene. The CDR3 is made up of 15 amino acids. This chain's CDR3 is CASSQERGPVYGYTF. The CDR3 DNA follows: TGCGCCAGCAGCCAAGAAAGGGGGCCTGTCTATGGCTACACCTTC.

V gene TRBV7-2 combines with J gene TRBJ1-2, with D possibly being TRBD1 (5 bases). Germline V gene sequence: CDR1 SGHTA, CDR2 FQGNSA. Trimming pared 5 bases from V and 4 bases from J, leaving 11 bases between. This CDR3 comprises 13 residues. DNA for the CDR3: TGTGCCAGCAGCCCTGACAGCAGCTATGGCTACACCTTC. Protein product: CASSPDSSYGYTF.

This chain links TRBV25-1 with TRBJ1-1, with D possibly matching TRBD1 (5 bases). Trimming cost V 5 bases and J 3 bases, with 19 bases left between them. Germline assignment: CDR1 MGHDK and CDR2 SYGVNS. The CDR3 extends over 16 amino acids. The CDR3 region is CASSPSNPGGDTEAFF. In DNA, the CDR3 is TGTGCCAGCAGTCCGTCAAACCCGGGGGGTGACACTGAAGCTTTCTTT.

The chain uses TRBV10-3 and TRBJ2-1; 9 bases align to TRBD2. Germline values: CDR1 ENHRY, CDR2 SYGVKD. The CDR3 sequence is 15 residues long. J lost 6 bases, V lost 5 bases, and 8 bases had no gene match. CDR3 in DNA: TGTGCCATCAGTCGAATAGCGGGAGCCGGCAATGAGCAGTTCTTC. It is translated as CAISRIAGAGNEQFF.

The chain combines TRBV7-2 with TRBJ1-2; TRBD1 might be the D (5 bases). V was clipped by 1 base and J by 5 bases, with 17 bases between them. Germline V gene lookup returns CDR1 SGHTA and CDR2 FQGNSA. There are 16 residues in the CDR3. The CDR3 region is CASSLGLLQAGYGYTF. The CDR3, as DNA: TGTGCCAGCAGCTTAGGGTTGTTACAGGCGGGGTATGGCTACACCTTC. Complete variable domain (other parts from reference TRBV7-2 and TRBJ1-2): GAGVSQSPSNKVTEKGKDVELRCDPISGHTALYWYRQSLGQGLEFLIYFQGNSAPDKSGLPSDRFSAERTGGSVSTLTIQRTQQEDSAVYLCASSLGLLQAGYGYTFGSGTRLTVV.

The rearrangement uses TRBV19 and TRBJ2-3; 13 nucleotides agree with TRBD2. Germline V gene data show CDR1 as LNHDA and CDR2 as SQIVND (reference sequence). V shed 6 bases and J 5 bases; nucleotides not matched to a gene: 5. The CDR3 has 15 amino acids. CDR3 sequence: CASSWTSGSLDTQYF. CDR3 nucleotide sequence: TGTGCCAGTAGCTGGACTAGCGGGAGTTTAGATACGCAGTATTTT.

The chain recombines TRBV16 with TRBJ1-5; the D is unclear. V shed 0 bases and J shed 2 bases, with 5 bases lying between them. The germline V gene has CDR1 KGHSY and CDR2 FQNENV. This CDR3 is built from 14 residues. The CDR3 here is CASSQSTGNQPQHF. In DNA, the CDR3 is TGTGCCAGCAGCCAATCCACAGGCAATCAGCCCCAGCATTTT.

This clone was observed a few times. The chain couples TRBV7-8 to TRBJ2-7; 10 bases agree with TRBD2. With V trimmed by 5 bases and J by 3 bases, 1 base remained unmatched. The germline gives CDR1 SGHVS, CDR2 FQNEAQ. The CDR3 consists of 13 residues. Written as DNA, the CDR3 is TGTGCCAGCAGCCGGACTAGCGGCTACGAGCAGTACTTC. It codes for CASSRTSGYEQYF.

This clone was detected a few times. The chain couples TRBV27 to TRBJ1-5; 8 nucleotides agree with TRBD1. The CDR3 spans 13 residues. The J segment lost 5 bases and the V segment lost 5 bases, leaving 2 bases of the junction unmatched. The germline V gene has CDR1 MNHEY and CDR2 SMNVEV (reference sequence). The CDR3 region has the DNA TGTGCCAGCAGTAGGGACAGGTATCAGCCCCAGCATTTT. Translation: CASSRDRYQPQHF.